Shown below are 3 T cell receptor beta chains from a single sample sequenced in a study of spatial heterogeneity in lung cancer. MiXCR was run by TCRdb on the 5' RACE reads, yielding one entry per CDR3 protein. The table records 4,000 to 5,000 distinct CDR3 sequences, 24% of them present only once. The time point denotes: sample taken at primary tumor resection. Researchers sequenced whole RNA taken from tumor, nontumor lung or frozen PBMC without sorting. The source material was PBMCs, sampled at surgery. The receptor set was obtained from a female donor with early-stage non-small cell lung cancer.

This clonotype was counted only a few times. A library prepared for alpha chains yielded this beta chain as an off-target read; its size is of little meaning. The CDR3 reads CASSYIGTGLDEQYF. As DNA, the CDR3 is TGTGCCAGCAGTTACATCGGGACAGGGCTCGACGAGCAGTACTTC. V gene TRBV6-5 combines with J gene TRBJ2-7; 9 bases are shared with TRBD1. The CDR3 runs 15 residues. The J segment lost 5 bases and the V segment lost 2 bases, leaving 7 bases of the junction unmatched. CDR1 and CDR2 from the germline V gene are MNHEY and SVGAGI.

A word on this clonotype: This beta chain slipped into a library made for alpha chains as a stray read, so its size is not meaningful. This rearrangement joins TRBV7-2 to TRBJ2-1; 9 bases line up with TRBD2. Germline loops: CDR1 SGHTA, CDR2 FQGNSA. With 4 bases clipped from V and 1 base from J, the junction kept 2 bases outside the gene matches. This CDR3 has 15 residues. The CDR3 sequence: CASSSAGGSYNEQFF. The CDR3 nucleotides read TGTGCCAGCAGCTCAGCGGGAGGATCCTACAATGAGCAGTTCTTC.

Note on this clonotype: For a library built for alpha chains, this beta chain is a stray read; little rests on its size. The chain employs TRBV3-2 and TRBJ2-2; TRBD2, the D gene given by the table, was not confirmed from the DNA. TRBV3-2 is marked as a pseudogene. CDR3 length: 17 amino acids. In DNA form, the CDR3 reads TGTGCCAGCAGCCAGCCGACTAGCGGGAAAACTCCCGGGGAGCTGTTTTTT. It yields the protein CASSQPTSGKTPGELFF.